A single sample gave rise to the 5 T cell receptor beta chains below, sequenced in a study of blood T cell dynamics during melanoma immunotherapy. Time point reported: pre-treatment baseline. Profiling relied on immunoSEQ multiplex PCR, and the TCRdb table lists in-frame clones only, not all of them. The sample includes 4,000 to 4,500 clones, approximately 81% of them seen just once. The material was blood, obtained from a patient treated with checkpoint blockade. Receptors were obtained from a human donor with melanoma.

This rearrangement joins TRBV6-6 to TRBJ1-1; D ambiguous. Germline V gives CDR1 MNHNY, CDR2 SVGAGI (reference sequence). This CDR3 is 12 amino acids long. V was trimmed by 6 bases and J by 2 bases, leaving 7 bases between them. CDR3 sequence reads: CASSPLNTEAFF. As DNA, the CDR3 is TGTGCCAGCAGCCCTTTAAACACTGAAGCTTTCTTT.

A remark on this clone: The CDR3 ends on some other residue instead of the conserved phenylalanine or tryptophan, so this is likely a read error. The chain recombines TRBV4-3 with TRBJ1-2, with D tentatively TRBD1 (5 bases). CDR3 size: 15 residues. Trimming removed 0 bases at V and 4 bases at J, with 12 bases between. CDR1 is LGHNA and CDR2 is YSLEER in the germline V gene. CDR3 region: CASSQELQGPYGYTL. Here the CDR3 DNA reads TGCGCCAGCAGCCAAGAGTTGCAGGGCCCCTATGGCTACACCCTC.

This clone was picked up one time. The J gene is TRBJ1-2, the V gene TRBV2; the match to TRBD1 covers 7 bases. CDR1 is SNHLY, CDR2 FYNNEI, per germline. Trimming cost V 6 bases and J 3 bases; bases outside gene matches: 4. The CDR3 runs to 13 residues. CDR3 sequence: CASRDRMDYGYTF. CDR3 coding DNA: TGTGCCAGCAGGGACAGGATGGACTATGGCTACACCTTC.

V is TRBV7-9 and J is TRBJ1-6; D not certain. The CDR3 contains 13 residues. Trimming cost V 8 bases and J 5 bases, with 10 bases left between them. Germline loops: CDR1 SEHNR, CDR2 FQNEAQ (reference sequence). The DNA for the CDR3 is TGTGCCAGCGGAATTCATGATAATTCACCCCTCCACTTT. Protein: CASGIHDNSPLHF.

This sequence joins TRBV5-6 and TRBJ1-4; possibly TRBD1 for D (6 bases). The CDR3 extends over 14 amino acids. Trimming took 3 bases from V and 8 from J, leaving 14 bases between them. The V gene's germline CDR1 is SGHDT and CDR2 YYEEEE. The CDR3 is CASSWQGPGEKLFF. In DNA, the CDR3 is TGTGCCAGCAGCTGGCAGGGGCCAGGGGAAAAACTGTTTTTT.